This T cell receptor (beta chain) was identified during a study of tumor-infiltrating lymphocytes in primary liver carcinoma (dated by TCRdb to the late 2010s). About the full investigation: Hepatocellular carcinoma (four) or combined HCC and intrahepatic cholangiocarcinoma (one) was present in the five patients, who were three men and two women aged 30 to 69 years. Tumors of the five patients were stage T1-T3 N0M0 with maximum diameters of roughly 4.2 to 11 cm. Technical replicate repertoires showed high reproducibility, with mean shared-clone rates roughly 0.87 and correlation coefficients above 0.98. Each sample produced about 3.5 to 7.5 million productive TCRbeta reads, and read depth showed no significant difference between tissue types. Agilent mRNA microarray profiling was performed on the approximately 27 tumor region samples to relate TCRbeta repertoire diversity to the local molecular phenotype. For each liver tumor, the study sampled five regions along with adjacent normal tissue and blood, and applied TCRbeta repertoire sequencing, expression microarrays and whole-exome sequencing. A total of about 35 specimens from 5 patients underwent TCRbeta repertoire sequencing, comprising 25 tumor regions, 5 adjacent noncancerous liver tissues and 5 peripheral blood samples.

Using a constant-region primer and ProtoScript II reverse transcriptase, TCRbeta-specific cDNA was reverse-transcribed from 500 ng total RNA. Three nested multiplex PCR rounds, following a slightly modified ARM-PCR procedure, were used to build the TCRbeta libraries. The first two PCR rounds used multiplex TRBV1-TRBV30 forward primers with a Cbeta reverse primer, each for approximately 11 cycles. Sample barcodes and Illumina adapters were added in a final 25-cycle PCR with Deep VentR polymerase. Before sequencing, amplicons of 200-500 bp were gel-purified using a QIAquick gel extraction kit. TCRbeta amplicons were sequenced on an Illumina HiSeq 2500 with 250-bp paired-end reads. Regarding the original processing steps: Trimmomatic v0.33 was used to quality-trim the reads, and FLASH v1.2.11 was used to merge paired reads so that full CDR3 sequences could be recovered. V, D and J germline segments were assigned to the rearranged TCRbeta sequences by MiGEC v1.2.1b. Clonotype statistics, along with Shannon-Wiener diversity indices, were calculated using VDJtools v1.0.0. Except for diversity analysis, only each sample's 250 most abundant clonotypes were used in subsequent analyses to reduce sampling bias. TCRdb reworked the public reads: Q25 trimming with fastp, MiXCR clone assembly, productive beta chains retained. Rows are unified per CDR3 protein, each entry keeping the most common DNA and genes. TCRdb, rather than the study authors, made the V and J calls. The sample records 110,000 or so distinct CDR3 sequences, around 80% of which are singletons. The top ten constitute 15% to 20% of the sample.

General study outcomes and caveats: Since the samples were bulk and unsorted, there was no way to compare CD4+ and CD8+ T cell repertoires. Repertoire overlap was higher between tumor regions (mean about 36%) than tumor-adjacent (approximately 17%) or tumor-blood (roughly 14%) pairs, consistent with antigen-driven expansion. A significantly larger repertoire fraction was made up by the top 250 clones in tumors than in blood (p = 0.039). Just about 7.5-25% of top clones turned up in all five regions of a tumor, which suggests spatial heterogeneity among tumor-infiltrating T cells. Because sequencing covered only the TCR beta chain and unpaired alpha chains were not captured, true repertoire diversity is likely underestimated. Only a few patients were included in the study, and the authors note that the findings should be validated in a larger study.

Total RNA and DNA were co-extracted from 20-30 mg of bulk tissue with the AllPrep DNA/RNA mini kit, without cell sorting. Between late 2015 and March 2016, about 5 patients in China with histopathologically diagnosed primary liver carcinoma had surgical resection. Patients had chronic HBV infection and were treatment-naive at sampling. Each tumor was sampled at five spatially separated regions: the superior, inferior, left-lateral and right-lateral poles and the tumor centre. More than 85% viable tumor cells were found by histology in every tumor sample. Pieces of fresh tumor and adjacent tissue were cut in half, with one half kept in RNAlater at -80 degrees C and the other half sent for histology. The CDR3 length equals 15 residues, ends included. Just CDR3 DNA is preserved here, 45 bases in frame from base 1. From V the trimming removes 5 bases and from J it removes 5 bases, while the gene matches leave 5 bases of the junction unaccounted for.

About this clonotype: Its antigen is currently not known. Lacking the conserved final phenylalanine or tryptophan, this CDR3 likely reflects a read error.

This receptor chain uses TRBV12-3 or TRBV12-4 and TRBJ2-2, with TRBD2 matching 10 junction bases. This sequence was found in a middle-aged man with primary liver carcinoma and hepatitis B virus infection. Source material: liver tumor tissue from sampling region 3. The cell subset or site label, read with the paper, signifies: tumor region T3, left-lateral pole. The DNA sequence is given as TGTGCCAGCAGTAGACTAGCGGGTACTACCGGGGAGCTGTTTATT. The translation is CASSRLAGTTGELFI.